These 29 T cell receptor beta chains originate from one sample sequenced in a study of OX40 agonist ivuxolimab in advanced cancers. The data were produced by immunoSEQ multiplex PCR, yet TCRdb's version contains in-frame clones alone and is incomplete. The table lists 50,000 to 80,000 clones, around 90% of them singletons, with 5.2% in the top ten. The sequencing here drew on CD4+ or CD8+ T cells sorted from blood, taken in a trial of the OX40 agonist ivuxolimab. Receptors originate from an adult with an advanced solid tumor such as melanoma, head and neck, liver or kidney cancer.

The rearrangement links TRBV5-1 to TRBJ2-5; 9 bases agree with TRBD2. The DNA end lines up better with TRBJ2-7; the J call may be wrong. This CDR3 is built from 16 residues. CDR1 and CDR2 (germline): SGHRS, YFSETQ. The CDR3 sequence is CASSKEASGISYEQYF. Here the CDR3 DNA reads TGCGCCAGCAGCAAGGAAGCTAGCGGGATCTCCTACGAGCAGTACTTC.

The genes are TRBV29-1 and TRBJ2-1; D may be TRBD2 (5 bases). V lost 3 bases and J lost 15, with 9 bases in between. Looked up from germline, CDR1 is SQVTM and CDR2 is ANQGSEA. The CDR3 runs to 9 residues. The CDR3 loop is CSVEIEGFF. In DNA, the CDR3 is TGCAGCGTTGAGATTGAGGGGTTCTTC.

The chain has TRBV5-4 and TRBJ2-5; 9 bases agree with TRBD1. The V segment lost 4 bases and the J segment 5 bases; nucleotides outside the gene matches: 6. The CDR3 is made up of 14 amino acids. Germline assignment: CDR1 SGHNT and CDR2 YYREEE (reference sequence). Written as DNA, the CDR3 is TGTGCCAGCAGCGAGGGACAGGGACGGGAGACCCAGTACTTC. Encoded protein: CASSEGQGRETQYF.

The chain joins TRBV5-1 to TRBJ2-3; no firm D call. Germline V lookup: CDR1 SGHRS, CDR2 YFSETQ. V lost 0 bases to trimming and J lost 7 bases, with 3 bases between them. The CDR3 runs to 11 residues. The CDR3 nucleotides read TGCGCCAGCAGCTTGGCGTATACGCAGTATTTT. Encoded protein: CASSLAYTQYF.

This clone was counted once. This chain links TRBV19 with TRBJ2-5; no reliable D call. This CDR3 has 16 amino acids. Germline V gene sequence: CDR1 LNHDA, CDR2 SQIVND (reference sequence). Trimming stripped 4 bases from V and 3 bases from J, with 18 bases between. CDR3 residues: CASSRRQRPIEETQYF. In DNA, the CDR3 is TGTGCCAGTAGTAGACGACAACGACCAATAGAAGAGACCCAGTACTTC.

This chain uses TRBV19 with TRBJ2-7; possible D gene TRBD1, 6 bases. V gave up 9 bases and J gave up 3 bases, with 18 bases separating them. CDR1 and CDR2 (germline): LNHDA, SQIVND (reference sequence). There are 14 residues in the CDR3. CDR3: CASRGGTELYEQYF. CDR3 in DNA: TGTGCCAGCCGAGGGGGTACTGAACTCTACGAGCAGTACTTC.

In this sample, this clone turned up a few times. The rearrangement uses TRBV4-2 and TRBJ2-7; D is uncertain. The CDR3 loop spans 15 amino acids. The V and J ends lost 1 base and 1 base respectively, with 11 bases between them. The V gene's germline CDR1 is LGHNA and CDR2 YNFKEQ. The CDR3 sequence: CASSQGPTTSYEQYF. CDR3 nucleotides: TGTGCCAGCAGCCAAGGACCGACGACGTCCTACGAGCAGTACTTC.

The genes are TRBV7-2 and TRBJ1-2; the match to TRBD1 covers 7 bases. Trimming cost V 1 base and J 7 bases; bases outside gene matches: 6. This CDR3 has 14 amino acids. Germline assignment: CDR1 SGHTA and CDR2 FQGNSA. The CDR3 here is CASSLGGQATGYTF. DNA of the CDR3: TGTGCCAGCAGCTTAGGAGGACAGGCCACTGGCTACACCTTC.

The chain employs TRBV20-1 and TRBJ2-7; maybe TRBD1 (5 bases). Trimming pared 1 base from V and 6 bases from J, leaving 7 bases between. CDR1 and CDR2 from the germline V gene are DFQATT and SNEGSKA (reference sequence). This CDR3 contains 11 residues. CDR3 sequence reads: CSARVGPEQYF. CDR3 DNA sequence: TGCAGTGCTAGAGTGGGGCCCGAGCAGTACTTC.

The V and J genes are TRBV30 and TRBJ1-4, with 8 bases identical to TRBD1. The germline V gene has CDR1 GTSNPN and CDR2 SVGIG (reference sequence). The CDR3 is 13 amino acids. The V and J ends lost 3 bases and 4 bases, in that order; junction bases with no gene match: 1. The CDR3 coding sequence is TGTGCCTGGAGACAGGGGGTTAATGAAAAACTGTTTTTT. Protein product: CAWRQGVNEKLFF.

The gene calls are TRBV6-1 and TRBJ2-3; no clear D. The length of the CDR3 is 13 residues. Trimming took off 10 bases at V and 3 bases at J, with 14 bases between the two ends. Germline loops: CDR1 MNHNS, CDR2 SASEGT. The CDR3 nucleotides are TGTGCCATACTGAAGGAAGGTACAGATACGCAGTATTTT. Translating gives CAILKEGTDTQYF.

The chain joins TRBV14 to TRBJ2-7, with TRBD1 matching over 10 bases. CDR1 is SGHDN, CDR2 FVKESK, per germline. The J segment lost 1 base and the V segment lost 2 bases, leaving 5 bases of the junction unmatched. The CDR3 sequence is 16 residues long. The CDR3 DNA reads TGTGCCAGCAGCCAAAGACAGGGGGCAGGATCCTACGAGCAGTACTTC. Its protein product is CASSQRQGAGSYEQYF.

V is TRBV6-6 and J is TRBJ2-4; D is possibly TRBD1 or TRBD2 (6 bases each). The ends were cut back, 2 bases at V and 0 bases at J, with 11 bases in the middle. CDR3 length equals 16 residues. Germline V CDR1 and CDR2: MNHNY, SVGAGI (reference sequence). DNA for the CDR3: TGTGCCAGCAGTTACGCAAGGGGGGTAGCCAAAAACATTCAGTACTTC. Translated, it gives CASSYARGVAKNIQYF.

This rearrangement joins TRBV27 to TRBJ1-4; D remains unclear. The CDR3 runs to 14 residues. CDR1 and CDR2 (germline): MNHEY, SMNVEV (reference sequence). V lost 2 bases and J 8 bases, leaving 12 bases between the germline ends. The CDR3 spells CASSLGRGGEKLFF. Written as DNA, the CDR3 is TGTGCCAGCAGTTTAGGGAGAGGTGGAGAAAAACTGTTTTTT.

CDR3 sequence (DNA): TGTGCCAGCACCCGGTACGGGACGAAGAACACTGAAGCTTTCTTT. This translates into CASTRYGTKNTEAFF. The chain carries TRBV5-6 and TRBJ1-1; D is perhaps TRBD1 (5 bases). Trimming removed 6 bases from V and 1 base from J, with 16 bases in between. This CDR3 has 15 residues. Germline V gene lookup returns CDR1 SGHDT and CDR2 YYEEEE.

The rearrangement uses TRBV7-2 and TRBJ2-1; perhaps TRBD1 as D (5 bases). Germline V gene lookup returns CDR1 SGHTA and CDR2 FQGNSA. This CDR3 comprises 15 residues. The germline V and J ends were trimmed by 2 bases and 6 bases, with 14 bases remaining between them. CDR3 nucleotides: TGTGCCAGCAGCTTAAGGGGCCAAGTAGCCAATGAGCAGTTCTTC. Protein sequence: CASSLRGQVANEQFF.

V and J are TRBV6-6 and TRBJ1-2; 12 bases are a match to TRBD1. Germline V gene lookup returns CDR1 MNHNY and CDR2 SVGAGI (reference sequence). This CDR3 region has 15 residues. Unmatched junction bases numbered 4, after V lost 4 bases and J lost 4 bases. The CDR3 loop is CASSLGQGAGYGYTF. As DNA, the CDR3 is TGTGCCAGCAGTTTGGGACAGGGGGCTGGCTATGGCTACACCTTC.

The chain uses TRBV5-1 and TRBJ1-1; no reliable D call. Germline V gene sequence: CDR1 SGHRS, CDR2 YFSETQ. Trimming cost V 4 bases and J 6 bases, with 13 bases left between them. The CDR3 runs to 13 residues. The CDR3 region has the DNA TGCGCCAGCAGCCCCACGATGGGCGCTGAAGCTTTCTTT. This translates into CASSPTMGAEAFF.

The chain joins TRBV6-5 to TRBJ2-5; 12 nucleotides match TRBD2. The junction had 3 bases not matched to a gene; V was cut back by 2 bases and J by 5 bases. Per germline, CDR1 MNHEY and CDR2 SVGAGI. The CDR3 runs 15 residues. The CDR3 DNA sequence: TGTGCCAGCAGTTACCTAGCGGGAGGGCAGGAGACCCAGTACTTC. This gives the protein CASSYLAGGQETQYF.

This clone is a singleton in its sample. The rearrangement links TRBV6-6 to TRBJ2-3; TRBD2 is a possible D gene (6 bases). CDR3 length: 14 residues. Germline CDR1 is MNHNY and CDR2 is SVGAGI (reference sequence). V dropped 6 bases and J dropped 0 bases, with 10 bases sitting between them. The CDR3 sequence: CASRLAESTDTQYF. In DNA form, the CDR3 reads TGTGCCAGCAGACTAGCAGAAAGCACAGATACGCAGTATTTT.

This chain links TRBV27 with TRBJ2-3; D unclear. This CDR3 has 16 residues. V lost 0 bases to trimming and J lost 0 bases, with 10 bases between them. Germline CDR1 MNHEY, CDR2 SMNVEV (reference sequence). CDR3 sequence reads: CASSLSARTSTDTQYF. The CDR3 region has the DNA TGTGCCAGCAGTTTATCCGCCAGAACTAGCACAGATACGCAGTATTTT.

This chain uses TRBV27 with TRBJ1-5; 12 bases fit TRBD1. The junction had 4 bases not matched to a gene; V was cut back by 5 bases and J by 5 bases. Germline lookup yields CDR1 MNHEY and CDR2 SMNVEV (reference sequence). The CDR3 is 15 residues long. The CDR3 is CASSTGTGGDQPQHF. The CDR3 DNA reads TGTGCCAGCAGTACAGGGACAGGGGGCGATCAGCCCCAGCATTTT.

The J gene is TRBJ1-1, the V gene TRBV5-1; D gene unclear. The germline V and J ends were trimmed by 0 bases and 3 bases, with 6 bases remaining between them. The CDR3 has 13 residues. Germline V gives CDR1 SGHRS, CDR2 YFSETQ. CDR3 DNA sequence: TGCGCCAGCAGCTTGGCGGCGGACACTGAAGCTTTCTTT. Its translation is CASSLAADTEAFF.

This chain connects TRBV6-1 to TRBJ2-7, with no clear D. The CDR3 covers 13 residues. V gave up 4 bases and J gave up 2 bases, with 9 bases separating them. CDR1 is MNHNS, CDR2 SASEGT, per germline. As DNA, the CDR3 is TGTGCCAGCAGTGTTGCACCTACCTACGAGCAGTACTTC. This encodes CASSVAPTYEQYF.

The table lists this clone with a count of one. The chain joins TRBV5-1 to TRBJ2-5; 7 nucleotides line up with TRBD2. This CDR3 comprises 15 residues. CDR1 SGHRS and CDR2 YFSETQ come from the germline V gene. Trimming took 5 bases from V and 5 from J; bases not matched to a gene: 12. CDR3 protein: CASSSGGGSVETQYF. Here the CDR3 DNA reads TGCGCCAGCAGTTCCGGCGGGGGTAGCGTGGAGACCCAGTACTTC.

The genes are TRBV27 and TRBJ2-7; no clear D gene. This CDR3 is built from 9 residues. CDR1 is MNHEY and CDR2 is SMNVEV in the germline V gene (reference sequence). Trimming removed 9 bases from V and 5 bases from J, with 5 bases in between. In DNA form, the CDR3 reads TGTGCCAGATGGGACGAGCAGTACTTC. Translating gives CARWDEQYF.

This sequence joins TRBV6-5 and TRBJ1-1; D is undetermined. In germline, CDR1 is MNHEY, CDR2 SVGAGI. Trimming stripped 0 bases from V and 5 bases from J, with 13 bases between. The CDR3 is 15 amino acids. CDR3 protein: CASSYSSAAGTEAFF. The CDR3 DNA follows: TGTGCCAGCAGTTACTCTTCGGCGGCGGGGACTGAAGCTTTCTTT.

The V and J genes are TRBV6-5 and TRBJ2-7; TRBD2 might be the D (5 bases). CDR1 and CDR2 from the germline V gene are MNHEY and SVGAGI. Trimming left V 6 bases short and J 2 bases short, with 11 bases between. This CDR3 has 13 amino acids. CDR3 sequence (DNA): TGTGCCAGCAGCCGCCCGGGAACCTACGAGCAGTACTTC. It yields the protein CASSRPGTYEQYF.

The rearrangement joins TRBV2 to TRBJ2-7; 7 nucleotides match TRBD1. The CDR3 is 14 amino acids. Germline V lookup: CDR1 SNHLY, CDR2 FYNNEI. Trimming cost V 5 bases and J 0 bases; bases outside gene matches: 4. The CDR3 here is CASSPTGFSYEQYF. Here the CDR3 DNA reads TGTGCCAGCAGTCCGACAGGGTTCTCCTACGAGCAGTACTTC.